The sequence of this T cell receptor beta chain was determined in a study of long-term antiretroviral therapy in people with HIV. A v3.0 immunoSEQ assay was performed at survey level. Libraries were prepared by immunoSEQ multiplex PCR; TCRdb keeps only in-frame clonotypes and omits some of them. The sample includes 25,000 to 40,000 clones, about 97% seen only once; the top ten take approximately 2%. CDR1 is ENHRY and CDR2 is SYGVKD in the germline V gene. There are 15 residues in the CDR3. The ends were cut back, 2 bases at V and 0 bases at J, with 8 bases in the middle. The origin of this receptor is a man aged 25 to 40 with HIV. The starting material was unsorted PBMCs, obtained 7.6 years after starting antiretroviral therapy. The rearrangement uses TRBV10-3 and TRBJ1-5; TRBD1 is a possible D gene (6 bases). This chain's CDR3 is CAISEGGLSNQPQHF. Here the CDR3 DNA reads TGTGCCATCAGTGAGGGGGGCCTTAGCAATCAGCCCCAGCATTTT.